Presented here are 7 T cell receptor beta chains from one specimen sequenced in a study of blood T cell repertoires in COVID-19. Libraries were prepared by immunoSEQ multiplex PCR; TCRdb keeps only in-frame clonotypes and omits some of them. The table has 150,000 to 200,000 clones, around 72% seen once. The sample consisted of peripheral blood. Receptor source: an elderly woman with acute or convalescent COVID-19.

The chain recombines TRBV5-1 with TRBJ1-3, with D tentatively TRBD1 (6 bases). This CDR3 comprises 17 residues. V lost 2 bases and J lost 4, with 19 bases in between. Germline V lookup: CDR1 SGHRS, CDR2 YFSETQ. CDR3 loop: CASSLGLQGSSGNTIYF. CDR3 DNA: TGCGCCAGCAGCTTAGGGTTACAGGGCTCTTCGGGAAACACCATATATTTT.

The chain carries TRBV6-5 and TRBJ2-1; 9 bases match TRBD2. Germline V lookup: CDR1 MNHEY, CDR2 SVGAGI. The CDR3 consists of 16 residues. The J segment lost 8 bases and the V segment lost 1 base, leaving 9 bases of the junction unmatched. CDR3 nucleotides: TGTGCCAGCAGTTACTACATAGCGGGAGAAGGATATGAGCAGTTCTTC. Protein: CASSYYIAGEGYEQFF.

The chain employs TRBV6-5 and TRBJ2-1; TRBD1 matches at 9 bases. The CDR3 extends over 14 amino acids. The ends lost 6 bases at V and 5 bases at J; junction bases unmatched: 5. The germline gives CDR1 MNHEY, CDR2 SVGAGI. In DNA form, the CDR3 reads TGTGCCAGCAGCTTCTGGGACAGGGACAATGAGCAGTTCTTC. Translation gives CASSFWDRDNEQFF.

The CDR3 DNA is TGTGCCAGCTCACCAACCGCAAACAGGCAAGAGACCCAGTACTTC. The encoded protein is CASSPTANRQETQYF. The V call is TRBV18, the J call TRBJ2-5; weak D call: TRBD1 (5 bases). The CDR3 consists of 15 residues. The V gene lost 2 bases and the J gene lost 2 bases, with 12 bases spanning the gap. Germline CDR1 is KGHSH and CDR2 is LQKENI.

This chain connects TRBV11-2 to TRBJ2-7; weak D call: TRBD2 (5 bases). The V end lost 5 bases, the J end lost 7 bases, and 15 bases lay between the germline ends. This CDR3 has 13 amino acids. CDR1 and CDR2 from the germline V gene are SGHAT and FQNNGV. This CDR3 is CASSRGLPGEQYF. CDR3 DNA sequence: TGTGCCAGCAGCCGCGGACTCCCGGGGGAGCAGTACTTC.

V gene TRBV30 combines with J gene TRBJ2-3; 14 nucleotides match TRBD2. CDR1 GTSNPN and CDR2 SVGIG come from the germline V gene (reference sequence). This CDR3 contains 13 residues. Trimming at V came to 5 bases and at J to 6 bases, leaving 1 base not matched to a gene. As DNA, the CDR3 is TGTGCCTGGCGGACTAGCGGGAGGGATACGCAGTATTTT. This gives the protein CAWRTSGRDTQYF. The whole variable domain, filled in from reference TRBV30 and TRBJ2-3, reads SQTIHQWPATLVQPVGSPLSLECTVEGTSNPNLYWYRQAAGRGLQLLFYSVGIGQISSEVPQNLSASRPQDRQFILSSKKLLLSDSGFYLCAWRTSGRDTQYFGPGTRLTVL.

The V gene is TRBV4-3, the J gene TRBJ2-1; 12 bases are a match to TRBD2. Unmatched junction bases numbered 3, after V lost 0 bases and J lost 6 bases. Germline CDR1 is LGHNA and CDR2 is YSLEER. CDR3 length: 16 amino acids. The CDR3 protein is CASSQDRLAGVNEQFF. In DNA form, the CDR3 reads TGCGCCAGCAGCCAAGATCGACTAGCGGGAGTCAATGAGCAGTTCTTC.